This T cell receptor beta chain was sequenced in a study of T cells in Graves' hyperthyroidism and ophthalmopathy. The CDR3 extends over 15 amino acids. The V gene end was trimmed by 4 bases and the J gene end by 2 bases; junction bases not matched to a gene: 7. This clonotype was seen only a few times. Amplification of TCR beta CDR3 regions was performed using RNA transcripts as template. The HTBI primer set served for first-round RT-PCR of the TCR CDR3. TCRdb used MiXCR to reprocess the multiplex PCR reads, holding one entry per CDR3 protein. The sample includes under 350,000 distinct CDR3 sequences, roughly 18% of them seen just once.

This rearrangement joins TRBV12-3 or TRBV12-4 to TRBJ2-5; 7 positions agree with TRBD2. The receptor comes from a woman in her 50s with Graves' hyperthyroidism. Sequenced input: blood. The chain's CDR3 is CASSSQPGGQETQYF. In DNA form, the CDR3 reads TGTGCCAGCAGTTCGCAACCGGGGGGACAAGAGACCCAGTACTTC.